These 3 T cell receptor beta chains were all obtained from the same sample, sequenced in a study of radiation and T cells in renal cell carcinoma. Regarding treatment: treatment-naive control, cytoreductive nephrectomy. Profiled with immunoSEQ multiplex PCR; TCRdb holds only in-frame clones, not every one. The table has 15,000 to 17,000 clones, over 50% seen once; the top ten hold about 10%. The input for sequencing was tumor tissue, taken from a patient whose treatment was nephrectomy without radiotherapy. The source of these receptors is a man between 50 and 59 years old with renal cell carcinoma.

This clone has just a few counts. The chain joins TRBV7-9 to TRBJ2-1; the D gene is possibly TRBD2 (5 bases). The CDR3 runs 14 residues. The V gene lost 3 bases and the J gene lost 4 bases, with 10 bases spanning the gap. Germline V lookup: CDR1 SEHNR, CDR2 FQNEAQ (reference sequence). CDR3 region: CASSFEKRYNEQFF. The CDR3 DNA follows: TGTGCCAGCAGCTTCGAAAAGCGGTACAATGAGCAGTTCTTC.

The chain is built from TRBV2 and TRBJ1-2, with D perhaps TRBD1 (6 bases). Per germline, CDR1 SNHLY and CDR2 FYNNEI. The CDR3 loop spans 14 amino acids. Trimming removed 3 bases at V and 6 bases at J, with 14 bases between. The CDR3 loop reads CASSDLGAGDGYTF. DNA for the CDR3: TGTGCCAGCAGTGACCTAGGGGCAGGGGATGGCTACACCTTC. Looking up the rest from reference TRBV2 and TRBJ1-2 gives the full variable domain: EPEVTQTPSHQVTQMGQEVILRCVPISNHLYFYWYRQILGQKVEFLVSFYNNEISEKSEIFDDQFSVERPDGSNFTLKIRSTKLEDSAMYFCASSDLGAGDGYTFGSGTRLTVV.

The chain is built from TRBV7-6 and TRBJ2-6; no firm D call. The length of the CDR3 is 16 residues. The V end lost 5 bases, the J end lost 0 bases, and 11 bases lay between the germline ends. The germline CDR1 and CDR2 sequences are SGHVS and FNYEAQ. The DNA for the CDR3 is TGTGCCAGCAGCCGTGGGGATTCCTCTGGGGCCAACGTCCTGACTTTC. It yields the protein CASSRGDSSGANVLTF.